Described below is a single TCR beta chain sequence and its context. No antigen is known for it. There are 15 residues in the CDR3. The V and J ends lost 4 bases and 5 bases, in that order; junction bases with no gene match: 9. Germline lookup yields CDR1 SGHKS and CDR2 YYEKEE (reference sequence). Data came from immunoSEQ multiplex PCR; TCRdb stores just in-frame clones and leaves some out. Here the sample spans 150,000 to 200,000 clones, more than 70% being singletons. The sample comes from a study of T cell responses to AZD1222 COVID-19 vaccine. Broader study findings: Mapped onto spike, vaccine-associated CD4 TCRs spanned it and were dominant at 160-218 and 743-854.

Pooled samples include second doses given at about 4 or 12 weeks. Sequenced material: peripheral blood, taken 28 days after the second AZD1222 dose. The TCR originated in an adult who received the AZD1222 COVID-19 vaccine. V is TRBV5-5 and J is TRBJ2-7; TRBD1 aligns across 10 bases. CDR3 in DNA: TGTGCCAGCAGCCCGACAGGGGGCGGTAGTCACGAGCAGTACTTC. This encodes CASSPTGGGSHEQYF.